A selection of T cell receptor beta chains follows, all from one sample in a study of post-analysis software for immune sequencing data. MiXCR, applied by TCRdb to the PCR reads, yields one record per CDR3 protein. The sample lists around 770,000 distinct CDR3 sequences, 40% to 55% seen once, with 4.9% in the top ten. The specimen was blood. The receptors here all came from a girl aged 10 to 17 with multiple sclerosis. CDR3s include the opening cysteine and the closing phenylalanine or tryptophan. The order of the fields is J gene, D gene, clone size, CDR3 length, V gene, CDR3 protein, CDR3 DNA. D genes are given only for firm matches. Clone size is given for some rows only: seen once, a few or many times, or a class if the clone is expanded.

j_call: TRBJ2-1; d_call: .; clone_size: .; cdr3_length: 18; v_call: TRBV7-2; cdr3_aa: CASSPFGPTDGRGNEQFF; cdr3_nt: TGTGCCAGCAGCCCGTTCGGACCGACTGACGGGCGGGGCAATGAGCAGTTCTTC
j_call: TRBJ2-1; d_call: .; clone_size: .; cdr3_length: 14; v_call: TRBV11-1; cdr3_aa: CASNLGVVASKQFF; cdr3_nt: TGTGCCAGCAACTTAGGGGTTGTGGCTAGTAAACAGTTCTTC
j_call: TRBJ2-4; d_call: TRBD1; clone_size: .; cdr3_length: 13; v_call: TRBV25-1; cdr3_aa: CASRGQVGNIQYF; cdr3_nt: TGTGCCAGCAGAGGACAGGTCGGAAACATTCAGTACTTC
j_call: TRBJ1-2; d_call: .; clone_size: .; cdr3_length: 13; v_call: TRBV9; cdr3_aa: CASSPATLGGYTF; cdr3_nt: TGTGCCAGCAGCCCAGCCACCCTGGGCGGCTACACCTTC
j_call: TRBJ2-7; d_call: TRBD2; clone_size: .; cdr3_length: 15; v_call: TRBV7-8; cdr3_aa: CASSLGLSPTYEQYF; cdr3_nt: TGTGCCAGCAGCTTGGGACTATCGCCCACCTACGAGCAGTACTTC
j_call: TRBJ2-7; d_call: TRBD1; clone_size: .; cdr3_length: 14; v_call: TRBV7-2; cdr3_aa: CASAVKGQESRQYF; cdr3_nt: TGTGCCAGCGCTGTCAAAGGACAGGAAAGCAGGCAGTACTTC
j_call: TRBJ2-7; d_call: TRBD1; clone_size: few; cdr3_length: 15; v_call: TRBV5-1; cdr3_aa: CASSFTGTDGYEQYF; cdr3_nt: TGCGCCAGCAGTTTTACCGGGACAGACGGTTACGAGCAGTACTTC
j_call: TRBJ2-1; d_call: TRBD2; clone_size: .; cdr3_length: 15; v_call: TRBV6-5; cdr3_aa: CASSQIAGGGGEQFF; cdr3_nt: TGTGCCAGCAGTCAGATAGCGGGAGGCGGTGGTGAGCAGTTCTTC
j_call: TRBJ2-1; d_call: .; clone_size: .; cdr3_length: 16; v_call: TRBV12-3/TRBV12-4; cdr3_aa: CASSFAQIAPNNEQFF; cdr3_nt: TGTGCCAGCAGTTTTGCCCAAATCGCCCCAAACAATGAGCAGTTCTTC
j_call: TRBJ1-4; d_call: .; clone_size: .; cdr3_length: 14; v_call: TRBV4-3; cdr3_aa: CASSLGQNNEKLFF; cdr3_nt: TGCGCCAGCAGCCTGGGGCAGAATAATGAAAAACTGTTTTTT
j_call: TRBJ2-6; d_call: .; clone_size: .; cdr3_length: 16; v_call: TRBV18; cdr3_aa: CASSPIESSGANVLTF; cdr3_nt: TGTGCCAGCTCACCGATAGAGAGCTCTGGGGCCAACGTCCTGACTTTC
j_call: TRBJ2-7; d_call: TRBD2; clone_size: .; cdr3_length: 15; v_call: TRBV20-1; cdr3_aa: CSARDGPSGSYEQYF; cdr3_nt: TGCAGTGCTAGAGATGGCCCTAGCGGGAGCTACGAGCAGTACTTC
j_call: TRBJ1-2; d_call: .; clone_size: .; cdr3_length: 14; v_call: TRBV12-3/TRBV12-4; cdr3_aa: CASSLGIGTYGYTF; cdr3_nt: TGTGCCAGCAGTTTGGGTATTGGGACCTATGGCTACACCTTC
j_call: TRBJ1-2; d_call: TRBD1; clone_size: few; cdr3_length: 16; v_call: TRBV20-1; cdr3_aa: CSAREPSGRGFYGYTF; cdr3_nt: TGCAGTGCTAGAGAGCCCTCGGGCAGGGGGTTTTATGGCTACACCTTC
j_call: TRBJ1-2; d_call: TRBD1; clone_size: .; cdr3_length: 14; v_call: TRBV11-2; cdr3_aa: CAGSRTGKNYGYTF; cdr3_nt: TGTGCCGGCAGCCGGACAGGGAAAAACTATGGCTACACCTTC
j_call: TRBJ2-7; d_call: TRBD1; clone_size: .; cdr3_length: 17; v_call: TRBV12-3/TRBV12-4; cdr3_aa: CASRPDRGNLGEYEQYF; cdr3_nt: TGTGCCAGCAGGCCGGACAGGGGCAACTTAGGGGAATACGAGCAGTACTTC
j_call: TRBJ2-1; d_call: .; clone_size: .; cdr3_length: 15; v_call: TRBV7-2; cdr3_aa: CASSLVTSPSNEQFF; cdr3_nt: TGTGCCAGCAGCTTAGTCACTAGCCCGAGCAATGAGCAGTTCTTC
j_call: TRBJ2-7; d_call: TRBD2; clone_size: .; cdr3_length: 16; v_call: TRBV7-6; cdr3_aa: CASSTTGLAGVYEQYF; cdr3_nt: TGTGCCAGCAGCACTACCGGACTAGCGGGAGTTTACGAGCAGTACTTC
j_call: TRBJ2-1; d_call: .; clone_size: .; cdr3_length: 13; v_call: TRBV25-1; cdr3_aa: CASSGVGRYEQFF; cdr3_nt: TGTGCCAGCAGTGGAGTTGGGAGGTATGAGCAGTTCTTC
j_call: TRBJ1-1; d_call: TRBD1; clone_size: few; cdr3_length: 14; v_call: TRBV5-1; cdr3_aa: CASSWRQGGTEAFF; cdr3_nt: TGCGCCAGCAGCTGGAGACAGGGCGGCACTGAAGCTTTCTTT
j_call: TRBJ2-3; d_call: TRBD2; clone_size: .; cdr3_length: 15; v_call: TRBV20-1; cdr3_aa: CSARAGTSRADTQYF; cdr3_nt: TGCAGTGCTAGAGCGGGGACTAGCCGCGCAGATACGCAGTATTTT
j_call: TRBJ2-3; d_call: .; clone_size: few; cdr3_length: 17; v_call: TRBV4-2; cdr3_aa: CASSQEGTSASTDTQYF; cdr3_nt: TGTGCCAGCAGCCAAGAGGGGACATCCGCTAGCACAGATACGCAGTATTTT
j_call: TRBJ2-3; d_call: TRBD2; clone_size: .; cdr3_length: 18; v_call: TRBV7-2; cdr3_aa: CASSLVLAGGPGGDTQYF; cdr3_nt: TGTGCCAGCAGCTTAGTACTAGCGGGAGGGCCAGGAGGAGATACGCAGTATTTT
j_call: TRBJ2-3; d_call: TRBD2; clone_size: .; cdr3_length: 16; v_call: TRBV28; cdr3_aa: CASSLLAGGGTDTQYF; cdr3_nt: TGTGCCAGCAGTTTATTAGCGGGAGGGGGCACAGATACGCAGTATTTT
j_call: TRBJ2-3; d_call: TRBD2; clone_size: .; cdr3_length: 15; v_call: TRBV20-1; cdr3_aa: CSASDPGRATDTQYF; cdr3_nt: TGCAGTGCTAGTGACCCCGGGAGGGCCACAGATACGCAGTATTTT
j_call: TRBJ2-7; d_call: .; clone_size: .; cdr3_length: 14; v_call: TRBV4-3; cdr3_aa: CASSAGQLSYEQYF; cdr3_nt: TGCGCCAGCAGCGCCGGACAACTCTCCTACGAGCAGTACTTC
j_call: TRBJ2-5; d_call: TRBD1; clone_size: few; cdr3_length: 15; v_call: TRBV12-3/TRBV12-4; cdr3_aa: CASRGDRSYQETQYF; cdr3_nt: TGTGCCAGCAGGGGGGACAGATCGTACCAAGAGACCCAGTACTTC
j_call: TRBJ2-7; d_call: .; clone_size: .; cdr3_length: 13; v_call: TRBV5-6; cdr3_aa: CASSQNLPYEQYF; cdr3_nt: TGTGCCAGCAGCCAGAACCTCCCCTACGAGCAGTACTTC
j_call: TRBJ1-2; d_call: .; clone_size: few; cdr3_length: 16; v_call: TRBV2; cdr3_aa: CASSERYRDSNYGYTF; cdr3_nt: TGTGCCAGCAGTGAGCGTTACAGGGATTCTAACTATGGCTACACCTTC